This T cell receptor (beta chain) was sequenced during a study of T cell responses to AZD1222 COVID-19 vaccine. The study's findings and limits: Most donors were white British, females outnumbered males, and clonal diversity was possibly underestimated.

With regard to this clone: Its antigen is not identified.

With 2 bases clipped from V and 12 bases from J, the junction kept 9 bases outside the gene matches. The CDR3 extends over 14 amino acids. The V gene's germline CDR1 is SGHRS and CDR2 YFSETQ. Here immunoSEQ multiplex PCR was the method, and the copy in TCRdb shows in-frame clones only, minus some. This table holds about 120,000 clones, around 83% found once. The sequence came from an adult who received the AZD1222 COVID-19 vaccine. The J gene is TRBJ2-5, the V gene TRBV5-1; 11 bases are a match to TRBD2. The sequencing used peripheral blood, collected 28 days after the second AZD1222 dose. The CDR3 DNA reads TGCGCCAGCAGCTTCTCGGCTAGCGGGGGGCCCAAGTACTTC. This codes for CASSFSASGGPKYF.